This T cell receptor (beta chain) was profiled in a study of blood T cell repertoires in COVID-19. Across the whole study: Some COVID-19 samples were acute and others convalescent; all came from the United States, Italy and Spain. Sources were T cells, B-cell-depleted T cells, or PBMCs; the material itself was cDNA or gDNA.

How the authors handled the data: The authors estimated nucleated cell counts from reference gene primer amplification. Clones were sequenced by immunoSEQ multiplex PCR, and TCRdb holds only the in-frame ones, with some missing. The V and J calls and clone size are taken from that table; D and trimming were inferred from the DNA. The sample yields around 60,000 clones, around 90% seen once. The TCR comes from a man aged 50 to 59 with active COVID-19. Sequencing input: peripheral blood.

The CDR3 region has the DNA TGTGCCAGCAGCGTAGATCCGAGGGGAGGGGCAACTAATGAAAAACTGTTTTTT. Translation gives CASSVDPRGGATNEKLFF. V is TRBV9 and J is TRBJ1-4; tentative D call: TRBD1 (5 bases). The germline CDR1 and CDR2 sequences are SGDLS and YYNGEE. The V gene lost 0 bases and the J gene lost 0 bases, with 15 bases spanning the gap. The CDR3 is 18 residues long.